The 32 T cell receptor beta chains in this list originate from one sample, sequenced in a study of cytomegalovirus exposure and HLA in healthy donors. The PCR contained 60 Vbeta and 13 Jbeta primers. This table comes from immunoSEQ multiplex PCR, and its TCRdb copy is limited to in-frame clones, with some not included. Among approximately 110,000 clones listed, around 79% were seen once. The specimen sequenced was PBMCs. Every receptor here comes from a woman aged 35 to 49 in good health and CMV-seronegative.

The chain joins TRBV29-1 to TRBJ2-5, with D perhaps TRBD1 (6 bases). Trimming pared 0 bases from V and 0 bases from J, leaving 14 bases between. Germline V gives CDR1 SQVTM, CDR2 ANQGSEA. This CDR3 has 16 residues. DNA for the CDR3: TGCAGCGTTGAAGATCTAGGGGACACGTACCAAGAGACCCAGTACTTC. Protein sequence: CSVEDLGDTYQETQYF.

The chain links TRBV11-3 to TRBJ2-3; TRBD1 aligns across 8 bases. V lost 5 bases and J lost 1; bases outside the gene matches: 5. Germline V gene sequence: CDR1 SGHNT, CDR2 YENEEA. The CDR3 has 15 amino acids. The CDR3 sequence: CASSPRTGRTDTQYF. CDR3 sequence (DNA): TGTGCCAGCAGCCCGCGGACAGGGCGCACAGATACGCAGTATTTT.

J is TRBJ2-2 and V is TRBV7-2; tentative D call: TRBD1 (5 bases). V lost 7 bases, J lost 7 bases, and 22 bases lay in between. The CDR3 spans 16 residues. Per the germline V gene, CDR1 is SGHTA and CDR2 is FQGNSA. The CDR3 here is CASISGPVDGHGELFF. CDR3 nucleotides: TGTGCCAGCATCTCCGGGCCAGTTGATGGACACGGGGAGCTGTTTTTT.

The table lists this clone with a few counts. The genes are TRBV15 and TRBJ1-5; TRBD1 aligns across 8 bases. With 3 bases clipped from V and 6 bases from J, the junction kept 4 bases outside the gene matches. This CDR3 spans 14 amino acids. In germline, CDR1 is LNHNV, CDR2 YYDKDF (reference sequence). CDR3 sequence: CATSRDREAQPQHF. The CDR3 DNA reads TGTGCCACCAGCAGGGACAGGGAGGCTCAGCCCCAGCATTTT.

The chain joins TRBV2 to TRBJ2-1; the D gene is possibly TRBD2 (5 bases). There are 15 residues in the CDR3. CDR1 is SNHLY and CDR2 is FYNNEI in the germline V gene. V was shortened by 1 base and J by 0 bases, with 7 bases between the two germline ends. In DNA, the CDR3 is TGTGCCAGCAGTGAAGAGCGGAGCTCCTACAATGAGCAGTTCTTC. It yields the protein CASSEERSSYNEQFF. The complete variable domain, with remaining parts taken from reference TRBV2 and TRBJ2-1, reads EPEVTQTPSHQVTQMGQEVILRCVPISNHLYFYWYRQILGQKVEFLVSFYNNEISEKSEIFDDQFSVERPDGSNFTLKIRSTKLEDSAMYFCASSEERSSYNEQFFGPGTRLTVL.

The V gene is TRBV18, the J gene TRBJ1-2; 8 bases match TRBD1. The J segment lost 6 bases and the V segment lost 6 bases, leaving 9 bases of the junction unmatched. The germline V gene encodes CDR1 KGHSH and CDR2 LQKENI. This CDR3 has 14 residues. The CDR3 bases are TGTGCCAGCTCGCGGACAGGGCCGGAGAATGGCTACACCTTC. Translation: CASSRTGPENGYTF.

This clone occurred once. The chain carries TRBV5-1 and TRBJ2-7, with 8 bases identical to TRBD1. With 5 bases clipped from V and 6 bases from J, the junction kept 10 bases outside the gene matches. In germline, CDR1 is SGHRS, CDR2 YFSETQ. The CDR3 has 14 residues. CDR3: CASSFRTGLTEQYF. Here the CDR3 DNA reads TGCGCCAGCAGTTTTAGGACAGGGTTAACCGAGCAGTACTTC.

CDR3 sequence reads: CASSLRGRSYEQYF. The CDR3 DNA is TGTGCCAGCAGCTTAAGGGGAAGGTCCTACGAGCAGTACTTC. The chain carries TRBV7-2 and TRBJ2-7, with D possibly being TRBD1 (5 bases). V lost 2 bases, J lost 1 base, and 9 bases lay in between. The CDR3 is 14 amino acids. Germline CDR1 is SGHTA and CDR2 is FQGNSA.

The chain links TRBV19 to TRBJ2-1; 7 bases are shared with TRBD2. The V gene end was trimmed by 5 bases and the J gene end by 9 bases; junction bases not matched to a gene: 16. This CDR3 is built from 16 residues. CDR1 is LNHDA, CDR2 SQIVND, per germline (reference sequence). In DNA form, the CDR3 reads TGTGCCAGTAGTGCCCCTAGCGGAGGCCTTGGGAGTGAGCAGTTCTTC. It translates to CASSAPSGGLGSEQFF.

The CDR3, as DNA: TGTGCCATCAGTGAGTCCGAGGGGGCCAGGGGCACTGAAGCTTTCTTT. It specifies CAISESEGARGTEAFF. The rearrangement uses TRBV10-3 and TRBJ1-1, with TRBD1 matching over 7 bases. This CDR3 comprises 16 residues. Germline loops: CDR1 ENHRY, CDR2 SYGVKD. Trimming took 0 bases from V and 4 from J; bases not matched to a gene: 8.

The V and J genes are TRBV9 and TRBJ2-7; 10 nucleotides line up with TRBD2. Losses at the gene ends were 0 bases for V and 0 bases for J; bases not matched to a gene: 9. The CDR3 covers 18 residues. Per germline, CDR1 SGDLS and CDR2 YYNGEE. The CDR3 loop reads CASSVGVAGGRSSYEQYF. The DNA of the CDR3 is TGTGCCAGCAGCGTAGGAGTAGCGGGGGGCCGGAGCTCCTACGAGCAGTACTTC.

The chain has TRBV7-2 and TRBJ1-3; D gene unclear. CDR1 and CDR2 from the germline V gene are SGHTA and FQGNSA. Trimming removed 2 bases at V and 0 bases at J, with 11 bases between. The CDR3 runs 16 residues. CDR3 loop: CASSLSGFVSGNTIYF. CDR3 sequence (DNA): TGTGCCAGCAGCTTATCGGGTTTCGTCTCTGGAAACACCATATATTTT.

The chain uses TRBV10-3 and TRBJ2-1; D tentatively reads TRBD1 or TRBD2 (6 bases each). V lost 4 bases to trimming and J lost 5 bases, with 15 bases between them. Germline-derived CDR1 and CDR2 are ENHRY and SYGVKD. This CDR3 spans 15 amino acids. CDR3 bases: TGTGCCATCAGTGTGTCGGGGGCGCGAAACAATGAGCAGTTCTTC. Residues: CAISVSGARNNEQFF.

This chain links TRBV7-2 with TRBJ1-2; 8 nucleotides line up with TRBD1. Germline-derived CDR1 and CDR2 are SGHTA and FQGNSA. Trimming took 4 bases from V and 3 from J; bases not matched to a gene: 7. This CDR3 spans 15 amino acids. The CDR3 is CASSSGQGRDYGYTF. In DNA form, the CDR3 reads TGTGCCAGCAGCTCCGGACAGGGACGGGACTATGGCTACACCTTC.

V usage is TRBV15 and J usage is TRBJ2-7; TRBD2 is a possible D gene (5 bases). Trimming shortened V by 3 bases and J by 0 bases, and 6 bases separated the two germline ends. From germline, CDR1 is LNHNV and CDR2 YYDKDF (reference sequence). The CDR3 has 13 residues. CDR3 nucleotides: TGTGCCACCAGCAGTACTAGCTCCTACGAGCAGTACTTC. Protein product: CATSSTSSYEQYF.

The rearrangement links TRBV6-1 to TRBJ1-2; no clear D. V lost 3 bases to trimming and J lost 8 bases, with 16 bases between them. Per germline, CDR1 MNHNS and CDR2 SASEGT. CDR3 length equals 14 residues. As DNA, the CDR3 is TGTGCCAGCAGTGATATAAGAGCGCGTCCGGGCTACACCTTC. This translates into CASSDIRARPGYTF.

This clone has a single count. The V gene is TRBV19, the J gene TRBJ2-5, with 8 bases matching TRBD1. The CDR3 runs 14 residues. CDR1 is LNHDA and CDR2 is SQIVND in the germline V gene (reference sequence). After removal of 3 bases from V and 4 bases from J, the junction contained 4 bases not matched to a gene. The CDR3 sequence: CASSMTGARETQYF. The DNA of the CDR3 is TGTGCCAGTAGTATGACAGGGGCCAGAGAGACCCAGTACTTC.

This chain uses TRBV6-1 with TRBJ2-1, with TRBD2 identical over 9 bases. The V and J ends lost 1 base and 0 bases, in that order; junction bases with no gene match: 10. CDR1 and CDR2 (germline): MNHNS, SASEGT. This CDR3 spans 19 amino acids. CDR3 amino acids: CASSEESAGGPSSYNEQFF. Written as DNA, the CDR3 is TGTGCCAGCAGTGAAGAGTCAGCGGGGGGCCCGAGCTCCTACAATGAGCAGTTCTTC.

V usage is TRBV30 and J usage is TRBJ1-2; TRBD1 agrees at 8 bases. Losses at the gene ends were 7 bases for V and 4 bases for J; bases not matched to a gene: 11. Per germline, CDR1 GTSNPN and CDR2 SVGIG (reference sequence). The CDR3 is 14 amino acids. CDR3: CASPPDRDFYGYTF. In nucleotides, the CDR3 is TGTGCCTCTCCCCCGGACAGGGATTTCTATGGCTACACCTTC.

As to this clone: An end of the junction does not agree with germline; a read error may underlie this. This chain links TRBV28 with TRBJ2-1; no reliable D call. Per germline, CDR1 MDHEN and CDR2 SYDVKM. The length of the CDR3 is 14 residues. CDR3 nucleotide sequence: TGTGCCAGCAGTTTTCTTGGCTCCTACAGTGAGCAGTTCTTC. Residues: CASSFLGSYSEQFF.

This sequence joins TRBV9 and TRBJ1-3; no clear D. The germline CDR1 and CDR2 sequences are SGDLS and YYNGEE. The CDR3 length is 14 residues. Trimming pared 8 bases from V and 4 bases from J, leaving 16 bases between. The CDR3 nucleotides read TGTGCCAGTGGAGAGGGAACGGCCGGAAACACCATATATTTT. It encodes CASGEGTAGNTIYF. Together with reference TRBV9 and TRBJ1-3, the CDR3 gives the full variable domain: DSGVTQTPKHLITATGQRVTLRCSPRSGDLSVYWYQQSLDQGLQFLIQYYNGEERAKGNILERFSAQQFPDLHSELNLSSLELGDSALYFCASGEGTAGNTIYFGEGSWLTVV.

This chain connects TRBV5-6 to TRBJ1-1, with a tentative D call TRBD1 (5 bases). Trimming took off 1 base at V and 5 bases at J, with 6 bases between the two ends. CDR1 and CDR2 from the germline V gene are SGHDT and YYEEEE. This CDR3 spans 12 amino acids. CDR3 sequence reads: CASSLYRTEAFF. The CDR3 coding sequence is TGTGCCAGCAGCTTGTACAGGACTGAAGCTTTCTTT.

The chain couples TRBV9 to TRBJ1-4, with D maybe TRBD1 (6 bases). Trimming stripped 5 bases from V and 8 bases from J, with 13 bases between. Germline lookup yields CDR1 SGDLS and CDR2 YYNGEE. CDR3 size: 13 residues. CDR3 in DNA: TGTGCCAGCAGTCGGGGGGCCGGGGAAAAACTGTTTTTT. The encoded protein is CASSRGAGEKLFF. The entire variable domain, with the rest obtained from reference TRBV9 and TRBJ1-4, is as follows: DSGVTQTPKHLITATGQRVTLRCSPRSGDLSVYWYQQSLDQGLQFLIQYYNGEERAKGNILERFSAQQFPDLHSELNLSSLELGDSALYFCASSRGAGEKLFFGSGTQLSVL.

The rearrangement uses TRBV11-2 and TRBJ2-7; D possibly corresponds to TRBD1 (6 bases). V was shortened by 0 bases and J by 4 bases, with 13 bases between the two germline ends. Germline loops: CDR1 SGHAT, CDR2 FQNNGV. The CDR3 has 15 amino acids. DNA of the CDR3: TGTGCCAGCAGCTTAGATTCTGCGACAGGTTACGAGCAGTACTTC. Its protein product is CASSLDSATGYEQYF. The full variable domain, completed using reference TRBV11-2 and TRBJ2-7, is EAGVAQSPRYKIIEKRQSVAFWCNPISGHATLYWYQQILGQGPKLLIQFQNNGVVDDSQLPKDRFSAERLKGVDSTLKIQPAKLEDSAVYLCASSLDSATGYEQYFGPGTRLTVT.

A remark on this clone: Other DNA variants within this sample encode the same CDR3. The chain carries TRBV27 and TRBJ2-2; D may be TRBD2 (6 bases). The germline gives CDR1 MNHEY, CDR2 SMNVEV (reference sequence). With 0 bases removed from V and 2 bases from J, the gap between germline ends came to 7 bases. The CDR3 runs 15 residues. The CDR3 bases are TGTGCCAGCAGTTTATCAGGACTAAACACCGGGGAGCTGTTTTTT. As protein: CASSLSGLNTGELFF.

The chain couples TRBV6-6 to TRBJ2-7; D call uncertain. The CDR3 is made up of 14 amino acids. Germline loops: CDR1 MNHNY, CDR2 SVGAGI (reference sequence). V lost 6 bases to trimming and J lost 2 bases, with 14 bases between them. CDR3 amino acids: CASRPFRGTYEQYF. As DNA, the CDR3 is TGTGCCAGCAGACCCTTTCGCGGCACCTACGAGCAGTACTTC.

The CDR3 bases are TGTGCCAGCAGTGAACGGTTAACAGGGACGACAGATACGCAGTATTTT. Translating gives CASSERLTGTTDTQYF. The chain carries TRBV25-1 and TRBJ2-3; tentatively, D is TRBD1 (6 bases). This CDR3 has 16 amino acids. From germline, CDR1 is MGHDK and CDR2 SYGVNS. V lost 2 bases and J lost 3, with 15 bases in between.

Comments on this clone: The same CDR3 can be traced to other DNA sequences in this sample. The V call is TRBV28, the J call TRBJ2-7, with a tentative D call TRBD2 (5 bases). Germline V lookup: CDR1 MDHEN, CDR2 SYDVKM. V lost 6 bases, J lost 0 bases, and 6 bases lay in between. This CDR3 has 12 amino acids. The CDR3 bases are TGTGCCAGCAGCCGGGACTCCTACGAGCAGTACTTC. As protein: CASSRDSYEQYF.

This clone was seen a few times. This CDR3 is CASGAGETSTDTQYF. DNA of the CDR3: TGTGCCAGCGGAGCCGGTGAGACTAGCACAGATACGCAGTATTTT. The chain has TRBV19 and TRBJ2-3; D gene ambiguous. The length of the CDR3 is 15 residues. CDR1 LNHDA and CDR2 SQIVND come from the germline V gene (reference sequence). Trimming removed 9 bases from V and 0 bases from J, with 16 bases in between.

The chain recombines TRBV6-1 with TRBJ1-6; 8 bases match TRBD1. Germline V gene lookup returns CDR1 MNHNS and CDR2 SASEGT. V was pared by 3 bases and J by 7 bases, with 5 bases of the junction left unmatched. The CDR3 has 15 residues. CDR3 region: CASSEDRVLNSPLHF. The CDR3 nucleotides read TGTGCCAGCAGTGAGGACAGGGTCCTAAATTCACCCCTCCACTTT.

V and J are TRBV5-6 and TRBJ1-5, with TRBD1 as a possible D gene (6 bases). The CDR3 covers 13 residues. Trimming took 4 bases from V and 7 from J, leaving 12 bases between them. The germline V gene encodes CDR1 SGHDT and CDR2 YYEEEE. The CDR3, as DNA: TGTGCCAGCAGCCACAGGGAGAGCCAGCCCCAGCATTTT. Amino acids: CASSHRESQPQHF.

This sequence joins TRBV6-5 and TRBJ2-3; the match to TRBD2 covers 8 bases. The CDR3 loop spans 15 amino acids. Germline trimming cut 5 bases from V and 7 bases from J; bases unmatched to any gene: 11. The germline V gene has CDR1 MNHEY and CDR2 SVGAGI. CDR3 sequence reads: CASSRSGGRGNTQYF. CDR3 in DNA: TGTGCCAGCAGTCGAAGCGGGGGTAGGGGGAATACGCAGTATTTT.